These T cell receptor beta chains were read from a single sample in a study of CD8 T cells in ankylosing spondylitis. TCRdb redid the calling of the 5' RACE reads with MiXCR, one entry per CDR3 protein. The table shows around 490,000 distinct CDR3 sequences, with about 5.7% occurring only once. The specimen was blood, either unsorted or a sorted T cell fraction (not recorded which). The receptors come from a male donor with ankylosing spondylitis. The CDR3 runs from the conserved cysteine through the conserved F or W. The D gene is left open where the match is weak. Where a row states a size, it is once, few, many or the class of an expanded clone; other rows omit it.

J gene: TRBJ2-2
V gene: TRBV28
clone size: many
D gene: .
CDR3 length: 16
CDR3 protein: CASSFAGHPNTGELFF
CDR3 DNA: TGTGCCAGCAGTTTCGCAGGACACCCGAACACCGGGGAGCTGTTTTTT

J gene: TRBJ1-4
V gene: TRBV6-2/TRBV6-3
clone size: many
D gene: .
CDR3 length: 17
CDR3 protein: CASSPENYGTMDEKLFF
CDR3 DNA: TGTGCCAGCAGCCCCGAGAATTACGGGACGATGGATGAAAAACTGTTTTTT

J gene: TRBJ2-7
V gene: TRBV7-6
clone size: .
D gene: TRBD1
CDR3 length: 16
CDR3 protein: CASSPTGQGSPYEQYF
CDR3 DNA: TGTGCCAGCAGCCCTACGGGACAGGGCTCTCCCTACGAGCAGTACTTC

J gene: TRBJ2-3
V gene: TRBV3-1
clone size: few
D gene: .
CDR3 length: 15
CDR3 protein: CASSPTARLTDTQYF
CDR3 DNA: TGTGCCAGCAGCCCGACCGCGAGACTTACAGATACGCAGTATTTT

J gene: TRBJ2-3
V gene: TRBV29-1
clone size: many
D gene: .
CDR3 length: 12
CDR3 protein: CSVGTSTDTQYF
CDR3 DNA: TGCAGCGTTGGTACAAGCACAGATACGCAGTATTTT

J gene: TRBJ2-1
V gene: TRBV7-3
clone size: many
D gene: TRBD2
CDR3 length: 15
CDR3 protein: CASSLYGGSYNEQFF
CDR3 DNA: TGTGCCAGCAGCTTATACGGGGGGTCCTACAATGAGCAGTTCTTC

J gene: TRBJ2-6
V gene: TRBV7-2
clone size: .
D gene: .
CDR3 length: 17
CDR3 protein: CASSLQGSSSGANVLTF
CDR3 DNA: TGTGCCAGCAGCTTACAGGGGTCGAGCTCTGGGGCCAACGTCCTGACTTTC

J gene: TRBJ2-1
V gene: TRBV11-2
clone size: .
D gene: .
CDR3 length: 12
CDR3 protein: CASSLGVEEQFF
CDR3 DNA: TGTGCCAGCAGCTTAGGGGTTGAGGAGCAGTTCTTC

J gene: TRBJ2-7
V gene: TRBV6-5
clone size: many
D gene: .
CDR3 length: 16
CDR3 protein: CASSYLGVGRSYEQYF
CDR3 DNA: TGTGCCAGCAGTTACCTCGGGGTCGGGCGCTCCTACGAGCAGTACTTC

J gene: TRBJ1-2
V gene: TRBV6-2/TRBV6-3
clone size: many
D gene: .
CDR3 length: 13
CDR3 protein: CASSYNRRYGYTF
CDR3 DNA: TGTGCCAGCAGTTACAACAGGCGGTATGGCTACACCTTC

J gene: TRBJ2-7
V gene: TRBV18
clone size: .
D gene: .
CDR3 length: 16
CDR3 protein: CASSPLKGSDPYEQYF
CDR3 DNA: TGTGCCAGCTCACCACTAAAAGGGTCCGACCCCTACGAGCAGTACTTC

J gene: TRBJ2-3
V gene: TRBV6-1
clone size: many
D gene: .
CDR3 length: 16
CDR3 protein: CASTPRAGLVSDTQYF
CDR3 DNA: TGTGCCAGCACCCCGCGGGCGGGCTTGGTGTCAGATACGCAGTATTTT

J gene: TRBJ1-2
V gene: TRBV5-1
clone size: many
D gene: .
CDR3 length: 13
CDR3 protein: CASSPTSLPGYTF
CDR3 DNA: TGCGCCAGCAGTCCCACCTCCCTTCCTGGCTACACCTTC

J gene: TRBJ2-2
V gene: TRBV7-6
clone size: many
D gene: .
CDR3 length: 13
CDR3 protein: CASSLGTSGELFF
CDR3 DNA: TGTGCCAGCAGCCTCGGGACATCCGGGGAGCTGTTTTTT

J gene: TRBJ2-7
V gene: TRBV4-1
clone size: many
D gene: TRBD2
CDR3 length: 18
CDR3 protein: CASSQDRASGKPPYEQYF
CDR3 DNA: TGCGCCAGCAGCCAAGATCGGGCTAGCGGGAAACCTCCCTACGAGCAGTACTTC

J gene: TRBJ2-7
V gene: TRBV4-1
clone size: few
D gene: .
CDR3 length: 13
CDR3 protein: CASSFRDNHEQYF
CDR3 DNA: TGCGCCAGCAGCTTTCGGGACAACCACGAGCAGTACTTC

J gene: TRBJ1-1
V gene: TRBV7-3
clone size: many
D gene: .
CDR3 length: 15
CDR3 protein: CASSLIAGTNTEAFF
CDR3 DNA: TGTGCCAGCAGCTTAATAGCAGGCACGAACACTGAAGCTTTCTTT

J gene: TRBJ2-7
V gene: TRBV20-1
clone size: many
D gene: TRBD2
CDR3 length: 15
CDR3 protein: CSARPFAGAAYEQYF
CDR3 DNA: TGCAGTGCTAGACCCTTTGCGGGAGCGGCCTACGAGCAGTACTTC

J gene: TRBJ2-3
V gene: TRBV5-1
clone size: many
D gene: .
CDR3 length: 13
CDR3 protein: CASSSDSTDTQYF
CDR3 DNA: TGCGCCAGCAGCTCGGACTCCACAGATACGCAGTATTTT

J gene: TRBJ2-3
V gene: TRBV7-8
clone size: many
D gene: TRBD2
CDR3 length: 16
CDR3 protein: CASSPSRGRGRDTQYF
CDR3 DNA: TGTGCCAGCAGCCCCTCCCGGGGGAGGGGAAGGGATACGCAGTATTTT

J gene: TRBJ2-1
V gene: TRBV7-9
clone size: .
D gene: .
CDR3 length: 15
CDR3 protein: CASSSLGGAGNEQFF
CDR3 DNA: TGTGCCAGCAGCTCTCTAGGGGGGGCTGGCAATGAGCAGTTCTTC

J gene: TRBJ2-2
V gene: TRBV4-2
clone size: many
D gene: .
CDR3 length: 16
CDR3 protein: CASSLFDGVNTGELFF
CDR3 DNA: TGTGCCAGCAGCCTATTTGACGGGGTGAACACCGGGGAGCTGTTTTTT

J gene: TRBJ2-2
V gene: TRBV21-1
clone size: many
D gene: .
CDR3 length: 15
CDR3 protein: CASREPTVNTGELFF
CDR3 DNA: TGTGCCAGCAGGGAGCCGACAGTTAACACCGGGGAGCTGTTTTTT

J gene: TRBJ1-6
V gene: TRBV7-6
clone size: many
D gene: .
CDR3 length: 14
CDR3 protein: CASSLGVTNSPLHF
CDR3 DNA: TGTGCCAGCAGCTTAGGGGTTACAAATTCACCCCTCCACTTT

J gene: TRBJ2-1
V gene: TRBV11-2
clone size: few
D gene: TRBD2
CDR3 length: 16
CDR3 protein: CASSPVLSGRYNEQFF
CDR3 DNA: TGTGCCAGCAGCCCCGTTTTGAGCGGGAGATACAATGAGCAGTTCTTC

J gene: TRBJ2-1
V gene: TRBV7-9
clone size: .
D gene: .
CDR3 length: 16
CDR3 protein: CASSLVYGYSYTEQFF
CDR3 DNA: TGTGCCAGCAGCTTAGTTTACGGATACTCCTACACTGAGCAGTTCTTC

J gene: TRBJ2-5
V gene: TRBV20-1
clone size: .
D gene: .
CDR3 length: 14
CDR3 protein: CSARGLAIEETQYF
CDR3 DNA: TGCAGTGCTAGGGGCCTAGCGATTGAAGAGACCCAGTACTTC

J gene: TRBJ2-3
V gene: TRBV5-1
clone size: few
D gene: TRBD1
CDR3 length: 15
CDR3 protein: CASSLQGAPSDTQYF
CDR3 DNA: TGCGCCAGCAGCTTACAGGGGGCGCCTTCAGATACGCAGTATTTT

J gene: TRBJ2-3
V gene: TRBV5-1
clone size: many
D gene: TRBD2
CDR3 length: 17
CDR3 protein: CASSPGPLAGGTDTQYF
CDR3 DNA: TGCGCCAGCAGCCCGGGTCCGCTAGCGGGGGGCACAGATACGCAGTATTTT